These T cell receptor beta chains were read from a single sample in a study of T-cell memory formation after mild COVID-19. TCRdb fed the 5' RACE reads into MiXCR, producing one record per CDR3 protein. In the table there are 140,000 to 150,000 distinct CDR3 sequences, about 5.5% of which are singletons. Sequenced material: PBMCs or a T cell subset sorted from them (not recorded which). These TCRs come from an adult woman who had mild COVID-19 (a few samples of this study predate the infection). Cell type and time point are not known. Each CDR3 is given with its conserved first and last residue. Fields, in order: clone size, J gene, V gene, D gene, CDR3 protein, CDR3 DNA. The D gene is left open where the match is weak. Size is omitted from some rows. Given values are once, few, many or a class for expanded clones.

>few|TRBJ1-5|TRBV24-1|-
CASVECGVRQPQHF
TGTGCCTCCGTGGAATGTGGGGTTCGGCAGCCCCAGCATTTT
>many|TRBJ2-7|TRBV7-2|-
CASSLGGSYYEQYF
TGTGCCAGCAGCTTAGGAGGTAGTTACTACGAGCAGTACTTC
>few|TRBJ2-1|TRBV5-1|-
CASSFGQTYNEQFF
TGCGCCAGCAGCTTTGGACAGACCTACAATGAGCAGTTCTTC
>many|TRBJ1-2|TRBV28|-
CASSLREGYGYTF
TGTGCCAGCAGTTTAAGGGAAGGCTATGGCTACACCTTC
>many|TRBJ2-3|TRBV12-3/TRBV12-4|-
CASSGGRGGTDTQYF
TGTGCCAGCTCGGGGGGCAGGGGGGGCACAGATACGCAGTATTTT
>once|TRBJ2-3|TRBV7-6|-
CASSSVARSVSTDTQYF
TGTGCCAGCAGCTCAGTAGCCAGGTCGGTCAGCACAGATACGCAGTATTTT
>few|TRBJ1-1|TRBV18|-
CASMTVKDSKAFF
TGTGCCAGCATGACAGTAAAGGACTCTAAAGCTTTCTTT
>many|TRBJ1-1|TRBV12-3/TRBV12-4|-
CASSFGLMNTEAFF
TGTGCCAGCAGTTTTGGGCTCATGAACACTGAAGCTTTCTTT
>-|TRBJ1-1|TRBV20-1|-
CSARGPAGGAEAFF
TGCAGTGCTAGAGGCCCGGCGGGGGGCGCTGAAGCTTTCTTT
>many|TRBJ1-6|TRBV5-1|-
CASSSDGNNSPLHF
TGCGCCAGCAGCTCCGACGGGAATAATTCACCCCTCCACTTT
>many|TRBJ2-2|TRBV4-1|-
CASSQDVRSATGELFF
TGCGCCAGCAGCCAAGATGTCAGGAGTGCAACCGGGGAGCTGTTTTTT
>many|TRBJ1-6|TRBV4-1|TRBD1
CASSQGQGISYNSPLHF
TGCGCCAGCAGCCAAGGACAGGGGATCTCCTATAATTCACCCCTCCACTTT
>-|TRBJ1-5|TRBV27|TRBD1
CASSLSGTGSHQPQHF
TGTGCCAGCAGTTTGTCCGGGACAGGCTCTCATCAGCCCCAGCATTTT
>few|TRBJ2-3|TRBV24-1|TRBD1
CATSDDGTARLTDTQYF
TGTGCCACCAGCGATGATGGGACAGCCAGGCTCACAGATACGCAGTATTTT
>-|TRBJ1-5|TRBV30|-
CAWSFAGGTNQPQHF
TGTGCCTGGAGTTTCGCCGGGGGGACGAATCAGCCCCAGCATTTT
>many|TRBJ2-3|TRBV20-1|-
CSARDHRTKPPDTQYF
TGCAGTGCTAGAGATCACAGGACAAAACCCCCAGATACGCAGTATTTT
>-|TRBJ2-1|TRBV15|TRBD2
CATSSTSGVEFF
TGTGCCACCAGCAGCACTAGCGGGGTGGAGTTCTTC
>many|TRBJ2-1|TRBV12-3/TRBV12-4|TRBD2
CASSSGGPYNEQFF
TGTGCCAGCTCAAGCGGGGGTCCCTACAATGAGCAGTTCTTC
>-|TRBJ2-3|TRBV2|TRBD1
CASSESRDRSTDTQYF
TGTGCCAGCAGCGAGAGCCGGGACAGGAGCACAGATACGCAGTATTTT
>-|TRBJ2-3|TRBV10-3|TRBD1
CAISGWTGSTDTQYF
TGTGCCATCAGTGGTTGGACAGGTAGCACAGATACGCAGTATTTT
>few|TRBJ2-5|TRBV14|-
CASSQDWLAQETQYF
TGTGCCAGCAGCCAAGATTGGCTAGCCCAAGAGACCCAGTACTTC
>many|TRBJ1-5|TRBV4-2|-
CASSQDLRGNQPQHF
TGTGCCAGCAGCCAAGATCTACGGGGAAATCAGCCCCAGCATTTT
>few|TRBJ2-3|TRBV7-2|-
CASSRVGTTNYF
TGTGCCAGCAGCCGTGTGGGGACAACTAATTATTTT
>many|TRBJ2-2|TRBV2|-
CASLLGENTGELFF
TGTGCCAGCCTCTTGGGAGAGAACACCGGGGAGCTGTTTTTT
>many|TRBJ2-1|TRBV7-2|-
CASSFATGSYNEQFF
TGTGCCAGCAGCTTTGCGACAGGCTCCTACAATGAGCAGTTCTTC
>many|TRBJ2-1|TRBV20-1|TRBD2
CSAMTSGRADRRNEQFF
TGCAGTGCTATGACTAGCGGGAGGGCTGATCGGAGGAATGAGCAGTTCTTC
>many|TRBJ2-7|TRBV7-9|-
CASSSRGSSSYEQYF
TGTGCCAGCAGCTCCCGTGGCAGTAGCTCCTACGAGCAGTACTTC
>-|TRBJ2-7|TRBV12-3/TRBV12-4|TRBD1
CASSPTGSSYEQYF
TGTGCCAGCAGCCCGACAGGGAGCTCCTACGAGCAGTACTTC
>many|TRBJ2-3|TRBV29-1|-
CSVEREDTQYF
TGCAGCGTTGAACGGGAAGATACGCAGTATTTT
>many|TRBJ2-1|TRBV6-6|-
CASSETYNEQFF
TGTGCCAGCAGTGAAACCTACAATGAGCAGTTCTTC
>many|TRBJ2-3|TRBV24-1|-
CATRRGRDTDTQYF
TGTGCCACCCGACGAGGAAGGGACACAGATACGCAGTATTTT
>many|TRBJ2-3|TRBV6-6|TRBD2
CASSYSLAGGGTDTQYF
TGTGCCAGCAGTTACTCGTTAGCGGGAGGGGGCACAGATACGCAGTATTTT
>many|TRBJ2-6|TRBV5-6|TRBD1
CASSFGTEVSGANVLTF
TGTGCCAGCAGCTTCGGGACAGAAGTCTCTGGGGCCAACGTCCTGACTTTC
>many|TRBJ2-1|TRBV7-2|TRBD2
CASTQRGGRYNEQFF
TGTGCCAGCACTCAACGGGGAGGGAGGTACAATGAGCAGTTCTTC
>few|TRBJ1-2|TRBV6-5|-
CASSLTEVDGYTF
TGTGCCAGCAGTCTGACAGAGGTCGACGGCTACACCTTC
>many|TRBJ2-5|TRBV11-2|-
CASSSHPDPRETQYF
TGTGCCAGCAGCTCCCATCCCGACCCGCGGGAGACCCAGTACTTC
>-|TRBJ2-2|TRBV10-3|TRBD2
CAIKTGTSINTGELFF
TGTGCCATCAAGACCGGGACTAGCATCAACACCGGGGAGCTGTTTTTT
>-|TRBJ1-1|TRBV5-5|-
CASRAGLGNMHTEAFF
TGTGCCAGCAGAGCGGGACTGGGGAACATGCACACTGAAGCTTTCTTT
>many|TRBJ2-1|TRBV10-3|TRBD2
CATLGAGGRSYNEQFF
TGTGCCACCCTCGGGGCGGGGGGCCGCTCCTACAATGAGCAGTTCTTC
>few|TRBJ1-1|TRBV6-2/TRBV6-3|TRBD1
CASSFSRQGSEAFF
TGTGCCAGCAGCTTTTCAAGACAGGGGAGTGAAGCTTTCTTT
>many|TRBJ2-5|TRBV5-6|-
CASSLPGTDQETQYF
TGTGCCAGCAGCTTGCCCGGGACGGATCAAGAGACCCAGTACTTC
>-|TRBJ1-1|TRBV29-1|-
CSVVNQGHDTEAFF
TGCAGCGTTGTAAACCAGGGCCACGACACTGAAGCTTTCTTT
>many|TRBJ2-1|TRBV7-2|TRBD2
CASSLSGRDSYNEQFF
TGTGCCAGCAGCCTTAGCGGGAGAGACTCCTACAATGAGCAGTTCTTC
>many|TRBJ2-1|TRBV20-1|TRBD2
CSAMGLAGGSSYNEQFF
TGCAGTGCCATGGGACTAGCGGGAGGGAGCTCCTACAATGAGCAGTTCTTC
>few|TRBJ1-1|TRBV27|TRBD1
CASSRNRGTGGVYTEAFF
TGTGCCAGCAGTCGCAACAGAGGGACAGGGGGGGTGTACACTGAAGCTTTCTTT
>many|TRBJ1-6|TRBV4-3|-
CASSQDEGAYNSPLHF
TGCGCCAGCAGCCAAGATGAGGGAGCCTATAATTCACCCCTCCACTTT
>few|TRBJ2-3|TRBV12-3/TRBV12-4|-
CASKVPRVPDTQYF
TGTGCCAGCAAAGTACCCAGGGTCCCAGATACGCAGTATTTT
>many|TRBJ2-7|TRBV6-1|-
CASTRQNSGSYEQYF
TGTGCCAGCACCCGCCAGAATAGCGGCTCCTACGAGCAGTACTTC
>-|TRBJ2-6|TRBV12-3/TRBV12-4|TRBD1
CASSLWTGQGAAGANVLTF
TGTGCCAGCAGTTTATGGACGGGACAGGGGGCGGCTGGGGCCAACGTCCTGACTTTC
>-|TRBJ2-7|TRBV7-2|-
CASSLGPATQYEQYF
TGTGCCAGCAGCTTAGGCCCAGCGACTCAATACGAGCAGTACTTC
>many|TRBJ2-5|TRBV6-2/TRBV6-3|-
CASSYSTGRETQYF
TGTGCCAGCAGTTACTCGACGGGTAGGGAGACCCAGTACTTC
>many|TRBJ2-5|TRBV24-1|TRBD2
CATSDKGSGAETQYF
TGTGCCACCAGTGATAAGGGGAGCGGGGCAGAGACCCAGTACTTC
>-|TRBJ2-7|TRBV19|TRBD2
CASAGLAVYEQYF
TGTGCCAGTGCGGGACTAGCGGTCTACGAGCAGTACTTC
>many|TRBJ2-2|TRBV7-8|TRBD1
CASSSRDRGPLANTGELFF
TGTGCCAGCAGCTCTAGGGACAGGGGGCCGCTAGCGAACACCGGGGAGCTGTTTTTT
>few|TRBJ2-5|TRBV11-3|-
CASSPLDAGETQYF
TGTGCCAGCAGCCCACTGGACGCCGGAGAGACCCAGTACTTC
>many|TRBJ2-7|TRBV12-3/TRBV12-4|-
CASSPSGGVNEQYF
TGTGCCAGCAGCCCTTCCGGCGGGGTCAACGAGCAGTACTTC
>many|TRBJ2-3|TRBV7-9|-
CASSLTGLAYTDTQYF
TGTGCCAGCAGCTTAACTGGCCTAGCATACACAGATACGCAGTATTTT